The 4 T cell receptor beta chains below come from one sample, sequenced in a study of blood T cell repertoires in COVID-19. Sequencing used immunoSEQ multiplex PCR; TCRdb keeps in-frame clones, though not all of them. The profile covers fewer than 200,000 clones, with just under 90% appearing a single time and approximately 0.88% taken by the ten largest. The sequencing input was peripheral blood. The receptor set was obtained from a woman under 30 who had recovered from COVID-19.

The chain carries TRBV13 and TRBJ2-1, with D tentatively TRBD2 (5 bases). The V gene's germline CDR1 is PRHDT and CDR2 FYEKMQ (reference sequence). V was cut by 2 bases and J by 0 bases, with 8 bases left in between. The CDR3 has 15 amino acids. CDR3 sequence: CASSLLEGSYNEQFF. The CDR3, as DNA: TGTGCCAGCAGCTTACTAGAGGGCTCCTACAATGAGCAGTTCTTC.

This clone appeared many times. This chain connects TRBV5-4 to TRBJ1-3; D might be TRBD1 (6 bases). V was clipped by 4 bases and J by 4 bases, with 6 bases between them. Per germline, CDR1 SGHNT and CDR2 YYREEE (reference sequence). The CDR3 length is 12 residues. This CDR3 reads CASSDRGNTIYF. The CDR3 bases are TGTGCCAGCAGCGACAGGGGAAACACCATATATTTT.

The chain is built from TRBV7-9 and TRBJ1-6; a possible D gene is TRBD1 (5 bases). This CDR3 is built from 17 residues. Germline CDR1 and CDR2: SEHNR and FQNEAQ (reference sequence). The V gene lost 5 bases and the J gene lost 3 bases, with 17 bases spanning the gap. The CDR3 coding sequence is TGTGCCAGCAGCCCACGAGCAGGGAGGGACTATAATTCACCCCTCCACTTT. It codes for CASSPRAGRDYNSPLHF.

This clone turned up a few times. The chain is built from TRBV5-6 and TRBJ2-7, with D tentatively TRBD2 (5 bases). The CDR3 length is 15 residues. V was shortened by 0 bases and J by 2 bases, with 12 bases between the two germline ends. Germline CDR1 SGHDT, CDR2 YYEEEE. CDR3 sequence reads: CASSLGLRETYEQYV. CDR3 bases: TGTGCCAGCAGCTTGGGTCTTAGGGAGACCTACGAGCAGTACGTC.